One sample yielded the 4 T cell receptor beta chains listed below, sequenced in a study of blood T cell repertoires in COVID-19. The table came from immunoSEQ multiplex PCR; TCRdb's copy has only in-frame clones and leaves some out. The sample has about 160,000 clones, over 75% seen once. Sequencing used PBMCs or T cells enriched from blood (not recorded which). The source is a man aged 40-49 years who had recovered from COVID-19.

The gene calls are TRBV5-6 and TRBJ2-3; 9 bases agree with TRBD2. Germline V gene data show CDR1 as SGHDT and CDR2 as YYEEEE. The J segment lost 2 bases and the V segment lost 0 bases, leaving 4 bases of the junction unmatched. CDR3 size: 16 residues. CDR3 nucleotides: TGTGCCAGCAGCTTGGTCCTAGCGGGACCCACAGATACGCAGTATTTT. Protein product: CASSLVLAGPTDTQYF.

The V and J genes are TRBV7-9 and TRBJ1-2; TRBD1 might be the D (6 bases). Trimming stripped 5 bases from V and 4 bases from J, with 23 bases between. Germline V gene sequence: CDR1 SEHNR, CDR2 FQNEAQ (reference sequence). The CDR3 loop spans 17 amino acids. CDR3 bases: TGTGCCAGCAGCAGAGGGGGGGCATCTTGGGAGGCCTATGGCTACACCTTC. Translated, it gives CASSRGGASWEAYGYTF.

V usage is TRBV12-3 or TRBV12-4 and J usage is TRBJ1-4; D might be TRBD1 (5 bases). This CDR3 has 13 amino acids. The germline V and J ends were trimmed by 4 bases and 4 bases, with 7 bases remaining between them. DNA for the CDR3: TGTGCCAGCAGTTCGACAGTTAATGAAAAACTGTTTTTT. Protein: CASSSTVNEKLFF.

The gene calls are TRBV11-2 and TRBJ2-5; D is possibly TRBD2 (5 bases). V dropped 4 bases and J dropped 1 base, with 16 bases sitting between them. This CDR3 has 16 amino acids. CDR1 and CDR2 (germline): SGHAT, FQNNGV. The DNA for the CDR3 is TGTGCCAGCAGCTCACGACTCCCCGGGGTCCAAGAGACCCAGTACTTC. This translates into CASSSRLPGVQETQYF.